The text below deals with one TCR beta chain. What it recognizes is unknown. This sample is part of a study of T cell responses to AZD1222 COVID-19 vaccine. Findings and caveats of the study: Possibly, clonal diversity was underestimated; donors were largely white British and included more females. Repertoires were collected only later (after the peak T cell response had occurred).

The repertoire was sequenced with immunoSEQ multiplex PCR; TCRdb's copy has only in-frame clones and lacks some. The sample records nearly 110,000 clones, about 85% being singletons. CDR3 length: 14 amino acids. The V end was cut by 1 base, the J end by 6 bases, with 10 bases between. The V gene's germline CDR1 is KGHDR and CDR2 SFDVKD. The sequence came from an adult who received the AZD1222 COVID-19 vaccine. V usage is TRBV24-1 and J usage is TRBJ2-3; the D gene is possibly TRBD1 (8 bases). The sample was peripheral blood, taken 28 days after the second AZD1222 dose. The CDR3 here is CATSDLQGGDTQYF. CDR3 nucleotides: TGTGCCACCAGTGATTTACAGGGGGGGGATACGCAGTATTTT.